The sequence of this TCR beta chain was determined in a study of blood T cell repertoires in COVID-19. Repertoires were generated with immunoSEQ multiplex PCR, while TCRdb's copy carries only in-frame clones and drops some. This table holds fewer than 250,000 clones, around 88% found once. This CDR3 is built from 16 residues. V was clipped by 0 bases and J by 2 bases, with 13 bases between them. Germline CDR1 reads SGDLS; CDR2 reads YYNGEE. This clonotype was sampled from a woman between 45 and 60 years old with acute COVID-19. V and J are TRBV9 and TRBJ2-3; tentative D call: TRBD1 (6 bases). Sequencing used PBMCs or T cells enriched from blood (not recorded which). For the CDR3, the DNA is TGTGCCAGCAGCGTAGCTGGGGGCGGCACCACAGATACGCAGTATTTT. Protein: CASSVAGGGTTDTQYF.